These 25 T cell receptor beta chains were sequenced from one sample in a study of early stage breast cancer tumors. Data came from immunoSEQ multiplex PCR; TCRdb stores just in-frame clones and leaves some out. The table has around 30,000 clones, 74% seen once. Sequencing was performed on breast tumor tissue. These TCRs come from a person aged 25 to 39 with breast cancer.

The chain couples TRBV5-1 to TRBJ1-1, with TRBD1 identical over 8 bases. V lost 5 bases to trimming and J lost 1 base; unmatched junction nucleotides: 19. CDR1 is SGHRS and CDR2 is YFSETQ in the germline V gene. This CDR3 is 19 amino acids long. The CDR3 protein is CASRKSTGVQGERNTEAFF. As DNA, the CDR3 is TGCGCCAGCAGGAAATCTACAGGGGTACAGGGGGAGAGGAACACTGAAGCTTTCTTT. Full variable domain (outside the CDR3, taken from reference TRBV5-1 and TRBJ1-1): KAGVTQTPRYLIKTRGQQVTLSCSPISGHRSVSWYQQTPGQGLQFLFEYFSETQRNKGNFPGRFSGRQFSNSRSEMNVSTLELGDSALYLCASRKSTGVQGERNTEAFFGQGTRLTVV.

J is TRBJ2-3 and V is TRBV10-1; 10 bases match TRBD1. The V gene's germline CDR1 is WNHNN and CDR2 SYGVQD (reference sequence). The CDR3 sequence is 15 residues long. With 1 base clipped from V and 3 bases from J, the junction kept 1 base outside the gene matches. CDR3 loop: CASSELGQGTDTQYF. CDR3 DNA sequence: TGCGCCAGCAGTGAGTTGGGACAGGGGACAGATACGCAGTATTTT.

This clone is a singleton in its sample. This chain uses TRBV7-2 with TRBJ1-4; the D is unclear. The germline gives CDR1 SGHTA, CDR2 FQGNSA. V dropped 5 bases and J dropped 10 bases, with 23 bases sitting between them. The CDR3 runs to 16 residues. The CDR3 nucleotides are TGTGCCAGCAGCCAAAGTTCTTCGCTAGGGTCCGTAAAACTGTTTTTT. Its translation: CASSQSSSLGSVKLFF. Looking up the rest from reference TRBV7-2 and TRBJ1-4 gives the full variable domain: GAGVSQSPSNKVTEKGKDVELRCDPISGHTALYWYRQSLGQGLEFLIYFQGNSAPDKSGLPSDRFSAERTGGSVSTLTIQRTQQEDSAVYLCASSQSSSLGSVKLFFGSGTQLSVL.

This chain links TRBV5-5 with TRBJ1-5, with TRBD1 as a possible D gene (5 bases). CDR1 and CDR2 (germline): SGHKS, YYEKEE (reference sequence). V lost 0 bases, J lost 6 bases, and 16 bases lay in between. This CDR3 has 16 amino acids. The CDR3 DNA is TGTGCCAGCAGCTTGGCCGGGGAGGGGTTGGGTCAGCCCCAGCATTTT. Translated, it gives CASSLAGEGLGQPQHF.

The chain joins TRBV14 to TRBJ2-7; D gene unclear. Germline V CDR1 and CDR2: SGHDN, FVKESK. The CDR3 sequence is 13 residues long. Trimming took off 1 base at V and 3 bases at J, with 7 bases between the two ends. The CDR3 protein is CASSQVFGYEQYF. In nucleotides, the CDR3 is TGTGCCAGCAGCCAAGTATTCGGCTACGAGCAGTACTTC.

The chain couples TRBV6-5 to TRBJ2-5, with a tentative D call TRBD1 (6 bases). The last part of the DNA fits TRBJ2-7 better; the J call may be wrong. Per the germline V gene, CDR1 is MNHEY and CDR2 is SVGAGI. This CDR3 is built from 15 residues. The CDR3 sequence is CASSYAGGAYNEQYF. The DNA of the CDR3 is TGTGCCAGCAGTTACGCTGGGGGCGCTTACAACGAGCAGTACTTC.

The V and J genes are TRBV2 and TRBJ1-3, with D perhaps TRBD1 (6 bases). There are 15 residues in the CDR3. The V and J ends lost 5 bases and 0 bases respectively, with 11 bases between them. CDR1 is SNHLY, CDR2 FYNNEI, per germline. The CDR3 is CASSPGVRSGNTIYF. CDR3 nucleotides: TGTGCCAGCAGTCCAGGGGTCCGCTCTGGAAACACCATATATTTT.

The chain couples TRBV10-3 to TRBJ2-2; D is unclear. Germline V lookup: CDR1 ENHRY, CDR2 SYGVKD. This CDR3 is 14 amino acids long. V lost 0 bases to trimming and J lost 4 bases, with 6 bases between them. The CDR3 DNA reads as TGTGCCATCAGTGAGTCGATTTTCACCGGGGAGCTGTTTTTT. Protein sequence: CAISESIFTGELFF.

This chain joins TRBV7-6 and TRBJ1-5; D is undetermined. V was pared by 2 bases and J by 1 base, with 3 bases between. In germline, CDR1 is SGHVS, CDR2 FNYEAQ. The CDR3 runs to 13 residues. CDR3 amino acids: CASSLKSNQPQHF. The DNA for the CDR3 is TGTGCCAGCAGCTTAAAGAGCAATCAGCCCCAGCATTTT.

In DNA form, the CDR3 reads TGCGCCAGCAGCCAAGGAGCGGGAGGGTCCTACAATGAGCAGTTCTTC. It specifies CASSQGAGGSYNEQFF. This sequence joins TRBV4-1 and TRBJ2-1; 10 positions match TRBD2. Germline V gene sequence: CDR1 MGHRA, CDR2 YSYEKL. V lost 1 base, J lost 1 base, and 1 base stayed unmatched. The CDR3 consists of 16 residues.

This clone was counted between two and nine times. Distinct nucleotide sequences in the sample also encode this CDR3. The rearrangement links TRBV7-2 to TRBJ2-1; 10 positions agree with TRBD2. The CDR3 is made up of 15 amino acids. Trimming cost V 2 bases and J 4 bases; bases outside gene matches: 2. Germline V CDR1 and CDR2: SGHTA, FQGNSA. CDR3 nucleotides: TGTGCCAGCAGCTTAACTAGCGGGAAATACAATGAGCAGTTCTTC. Encoded protein: CASSLTSGKYNEQFF.

The chain links TRBV5-4 to TRBJ2-5; the match to TRBD2 covers 8 bases. Germline lookup yields CDR1 SGHNT and CDR2 YYREEE (reference sequence). V lost 1 base, J lost 5 bases, and 7 bases stayed unmatched. CDR3 size: 15 residues. The CDR3 DNA is TGTGCCAGCAGCTTGAGCGGGAGAGGACAGGAGACCCAGTACTTC. This encodes CASSLSGRGQETQYF.

The chain joins TRBV19 to TRBJ2-7; the D gene is possibly TRBD1 (5 bases). Germline V lookup: CDR1 LNHDA, CDR2 SQIVND (reference sequence). The CDR3 is 15 amino acids. V lost 3 bases and J 4 bases, leaving 16 bases between the germline ends. Written as DNA, the CDR3 is TGTGCCAGTAGTATGAGAGTGGCAGGGAATTACGAGCAGTACTTC. Amino acids: CASSMRVAGNYEQYF. Drawing the rest from reference TRBV19 and TRBJ2-7, the complete variable domain is DGGITQSPKYLFRKEGQNVTLSCEQNLNHDAMYWYRQDPGQGLRLIYYSQIVNDFQKGDIAEGYSVSREKKESFPLTVTSAQKNPTAFYLCASSMRVAGNYEQYFGPGTRLTVT.

The CDR3 sequence: CASSFLGAGGVETQYF. The CDR3 bases are TGTGCCAGCAGTTTCCTCGGGGCGGGGGGGGTGGAGACCCAGTACTTC. This sequence joins TRBV27 and TRBJ2-5, with 9 nucleotides matching TRBD2. V shed 3 bases and J 5 bases; nucleotides not matched to a gene: 10. CDR1 and CDR2 (germline): MNHEY, SMNVEV (reference sequence). The CDR3 extends over 16 amino acids.

The V and J genes are TRBV7-8 and TRBJ2-7; 9 bases agree with TRBD1. From germline, CDR1 is SGHVS and CDR2 FQNEAQ. There are 17 residues in the CDR3. V lost 1 base to trimming and J lost 2 bases; unmatched junction nucleotides: 9. The CDR3 DNA is TGTGCCAGCAGCTTAGGGGGACAGGGAAGCGTGACCTACGAGCAGTACTTC. Translating it yields CASSLGGQGSVTYEQYF.

This chain joins TRBV19 and TRBJ2-7; unclear D gene. The V end lost 3 bases, the J end lost 0 bases, and 9 bases lay between the germline ends. The CDR3 is made up of 14 amino acids. The germline V gene has CDR1 LNHDA and CDR2 SQIVND (reference sequence). The CDR3 bases are TGTGCCAGTAGTATTAGCACAGCCTCCTACGAGCAGTACTTC. This encodes CASSISTASYEQYF.

V is TRBV5-4 and J is TRBJ2-1; 8 positions match TRBD2. The germline CDR1 and CDR2 sequences are SGHNT and YYREEE (reference sequence). The CDR3 loop spans 15 amino acids. Losses at the gene ends were 7 bases for V and 4 bases for J; bases not matched to a gene: 10. The CDR3 reads CASGKRTSTYNEQFF. CDR3 DNA: TGTGCCAGCGGCAAAAGGACTAGCACTTACAATGAGCAGTTCTTC.

This sequence joins TRBV18 and TRBJ2-7; possible D gene TRBD2, 6 bases. The CDR3 is 12 amino acids. V lost 3 bases, J lost 3 bases, and 6 bases lay in between. Germline assignment: CDR1 KGHSH and CDR2 LQKENI. Here the CDR3 reads CASSPGGYEQYF. The CDR3 DNA follows: TGTGCCAGCTCACCCGGGGGCTACGAGCAGTACTTC.

The chain is built from TRBV15 and TRBJ1-2; tentatively, D is TRBD1 (5 bases). The CDR3 is 14 amino acids. Germline V lookup: CDR1 LNHNV, CDR2 YYDKDF (reference sequence). V gave up 8 bases and J gave up 4 bases, with 17 bases separating them. The CDR3: CATGVGRQFYGYTF. The DNA for the CDR3 is TGTGCCACCGGAGTGGGACGACAGTTCTATGGCTACACCTTC. Using reference TRBV15 and TRBJ1-2 for the parts outside the CDR3, the full variable domain is DAMVIQNPRYQVTQFGKPVTLSCSQTLNHNVMYWYQQKSSQAPKLLFHYYDKDFNNEADTPDNFQSRRPNTSFCFLDIRSPGLGDTAMYLCATGVGRQFYGYTFGSGTRLTVV.

The rearrangement uses TRBV9 and TRBJ2-1, with D tentatively TRBD1 (5 bases). Germline V gene sequence: CDR1 SGDLS, CDR2 YYNGEE. V was pared by 4 bases and J by 7 bases, with 21 bases between. This CDR3 comprises 16 residues. This chain's CDR3 is CASSPSVQVLGNEQFF. The CDR3 DNA follows: TGTGCCAGCAGCCCATCTGTACAGGTCCTGGGGAATGAGCAGTTCTTC.

The chain carries TRBV19 and TRBJ2-3; weak D call: TRBD1 (5 bases). Germline V lookup: CDR1 LNHDA, CDR2 SQIVND (reference sequence). Trimming took off 7 bases at V and 3 bases at J, with 20 bases between the two ends. The CDR3 totals 16 residues. CDR3 in amino acids: CASNPLAGMRTDTQYF. In DNA form, the CDR3 reads TGTGCCAGTAACCCCCTGGCAGGGATGAGGACAGATACGCAGTATTTT.

This clone was counted between two and nine times. The chain uses TRBV20-1 and TRBJ2-5, with 8 bases aligning to TRBD1. Germline CDR1 is DFQATT and CDR2 is SNEGSKA (reference sequence). The CDR3 has 11 residues. DNA of the CDR3: TGCAGCGGACAGGGCCAAGAGACCCAGTACTTC. Encoded protein: CSGQGQETQYF.

J is TRBJ2-2 and V is TRBV18; D is uncertain. Trimming pared 3 bases from V and 6 bases from J, leaving 11 bases between. Germline V gene sequence: CDR1 KGHSH, CDR2 LQKENI. CDR3 length: 14 residues. CDR3 residues: CASSPTSRSGELFF. Written as DNA, the CDR3 is TGTGCCAGCTCACCGACCTCGAGATCCGGGGAGCTGTTTTTT.

This clone was observed a single time. The chain couples TRBV2 to TRBJ2-2; D call uncertain. This CDR3 region has 15 residues. Between the trimmed V and J ends, which lost 2 bases and 1 base, there was a span of 8 bases. Germline CDR1 SNHLY, CDR2 FYNNEI. The DNA of the CDR3 is TGTGCCAGCAGTGAACAGGTTTGGAACACCGGGGAGCTGTTTTTT. Its protein product is CASSEQVWNTGELFF.

J is TRBJ2-5 and V is TRBV9; 9 nucleotides agree with TRBD1. The CDR3 spans 14 residues. The ends lost 3 bases at V and 2 bases at J; junction bases unmatched: 2. Germline V gives CDR1 SGDLS, CDR2 YYNGEE. CDR3 sequence reads: CASSETGGQETQYF. CDR3 coding DNA: TGTGCCAGCAGCGAGACAGGGGGTCAAGAGACCCAGTACTTC.